Each of the 16 T cell receptor beta chains below was sequenced from the same sample in a study of cytomegalovirus exposure and HLA in healthy donors. The PCR had 60 Vbeta and 13 Jbeta primers. Using immunoSEQ multiplex PCR, the repertoire was profiled, and TCRdb retains in-frame clones only, with some absent. Seen here are tens of thousands of clones, approximately 61% observed once, and the top ten hold around 23%. Sequencing used PBMCs. The receptors derive from a man aged 50 or older in good health and CMV-seropositive.

The rearrangement links TRBV7-8 to TRBJ2-3, with TRBD2 as a possible D gene (5 bases). CDR3 length: 14 residues. Trimming cost V 5 bases and J 2 bases, with 11 bases left between them. The germline V gene has CDR1 SGHVS and CDR2 FQNEAQ. The CDR3 loop is CASSVGGLTDTQYF. CDR3 DNA sequence: TGTGCCAGCAGCGTCGGCGGGCTCACAGATACGCAGTATTTT.

This clone appeared a few times. V gene TRBV29-1 combines with J gene TRBJ2-4; tentative D call: TRBD1 (6 bases). Deletions cut 7 bases from V and 7 bases from J, with 14 bases between. Germline CDR1 reads SQVTM; CDR2 reads ANQGSEA. The CDR3 is 12 residues long. The CDR3 region is CSGEGTQNIQYF. The CDR3, as DNA: TGCAGCGGGGAAGGGACACAGAACATTCAGTACTTC. Variable domain in full (rest from reference TRBV29-1 and TRBJ2-4): SAVISQKPSRDICQRGTSLTIQCQVDSQVTMMFWYRQQPGQSLTLIATANQGSEATYESGFVIDKFPISRPNLTFSTLTVSNMSPEDSSIYLCSGEGTQNIQYFGAGTRLSVL.

This chain links TRBV6-6 with TRBJ2-7; 12 nucleotides match TRBD1. Germline CDR1 and CDR2: MNHNY and SVGAGI (reference sequence). CDR3 length equals 15 residues. V shed 6 bases, J shed 3 bases, and the junction held 6 bases outside the gene matches. The CDR3 DNA follows: TGTGCCAGCAGCGCCGGGACAGGGGGCGTCTACGAGCAGTACTTC. Translation: CASSAGTGGVYEQYF.

This clone was seen once. Here the CDR3 DNA reads TGCGCCAGCAGCTTGGAACTAGCGGGCTACGAGCAGTACTTC. Residues: CASSLELAGYEQYF. The rearrangement joins TRBV5-1 to TRBJ2-7; 9 bases are shared with TRBD2. Germline V gives CDR1 SGHRS, CDR2 YFSETQ. The CDR3 loop spans 14 amino acids. The junction had 1 base not matched to a gene; V was cut back by 0 bases and J by 3 bases.

The chain carries TRBV7-2 and TRBJ2-2; D gene unclear. In germline, CDR1 is SGHTA, CDR2 FQGNSA. This CDR3 is 14 amino acids long. Trimming cost V 2 bases and J 1 base, with 5 bases left between them. The CDR3 spells CASSLNQNTGELFF. In DNA form, the CDR3 reads TGTGCCAGCAGCTTAAATCAGAACACCGGGGAGCTGTTTTTT.

This clone was seen more than once but under ten times. The rearrangement joins TRBV5-1 to TRBJ1-4, with TRBD1 matching over 7 bases. The CDR3 loop spans 16 amino acids. The V gene end was trimmed by 2 bases and the J gene end by 5 bases; junction bases not matched to a gene: 9. Germline lookup yields CDR1 SGHRS and CDR2 YFSETQ. The DNA for the CDR3 is TGCGCCAGCAGCTTTGGGCCAGGGGGAAAGAATGAAAAACTGTTTTTT. Its translation: CASSFGPGGKNEKLFF.

This chain connects TRBV6-5 to TRBJ2-5; TRBD1 aligns across 12 bases. Germline CDR1 MNHEY, CDR2 SVGAGI. Trimming took 2 bases from V and 2 from J; bases not matched to a gene: 3. CDR3 length: 16 amino acids. The CDR3 nucleotides are TGTGCCAGCAGTTACGGGACAGGGGGCCGACAAGAGACCCAGTACTTC. Translating it yields CASSYGTGGRQETQYF.

The rearrangement uses TRBV6-5 and TRBJ2-7; D might be TRBD1 (6 bases). Germline lookup yields CDR1 MNHEY and CDR2 SVGAGI. The CDR3 is made up of 14 amino acids. The V gene lost 10 bases and the J gene lost 4 bases, with 20 bases spanning the gap. The CDR3 DNA reads as TGTGCCACCCAATCCAGGGGCGCGCGTTACGAGCAGTACTTC. It codes for CATQSRGARYEQYF.

This clone was observed a handful of times. This rearrangement joins TRBV6-1 to TRBJ1-3; 7 bases match TRBD1. The CDR3 is 13 residues long. The germline gives CDR1 MNHNS, CDR2 SASEGT. V was clipped by 7 bases and J by 8 bases; unmatched bases: 8. As DNA, the CDR3 is TGTGCCAGCACTCCGACAGGGATGGACACCATATATTTT. It encodes CASTPTGMDTIYF.

DNA for the CDR3: TGTGCCAGCAGCATCTACTTGGGACAGGGGGGACCCGAAGAGACCCAGTACTTC. It yields the protein CASSIYLGQGGPEETQYF. The chain employs TRBV5-6 and TRBJ2-5; 11 positions agree with TRBD1. The CDR3 has 18 residues. Germline V gene sequence: CDR1 SGHDT, CDR2 YYEEEE. The V segment lost 4 bases and the J segment 3 bases; nucleotides outside the gene matches: 14.

The V gene is TRBV4-2, the J gene TRBJ2-5; D possibly corresponds to TRBD2 (6 bases). CDR1 is LGHNA and CDR2 is YNFKEQ in the germline V gene. Between the trimmed V and J ends, which lost 1 base and 2 bases, there was a span of 11 bases. The CDR3 totals 15 residues. Written as DNA, the CDR3 is TGTGCCAGCAGCCAAGCTTTGGGGAGGCAAGAGACCCAGTACTTC. Residues: CASSQALGRQETQYF.

The J gene is TRBJ1-1, the V gene TRBV29-1; 7 bases fit TRBD1. The ends lost 7 bases at V and 0 bases at J; junction bases unmatched: 5. The germline V gene has CDR1 SQVTM and CDR2 ANQGSEA. This CDR3 is 13 amino acids long. The CDR3, as DNA: TGCAGCGCCCAGACAGGGCTGAACACTGAAGCTTTCTTT. Its translation is CSAQTGLNTEAFF.

The chain recombines TRBV6-5 with TRBJ2-1; D may be TRBD1 (5 bases). V was trimmed by 6 bases and J by 5 bases, leaving 8 bases between them. The CDR3 runs 12 residues. Germline CDR1 and CDR2: MNHEY and SVGAGI. This CDR3 reads CASRGPDNEQFF. The CDR3 DNA sequence: TGTGCCAGCAGGGGGCCGGACAATGAGCAGTTCTTC.

This chain joins TRBV29-1 and TRBJ2-5; 7 bases line up with TRBD1. CDR1 is SQVTM and CDR2 is ANQGSEA in the germline V gene. The junction had 3 bases not matched to a gene; V was cut back by 3 bases and J by 2 bases. CDR3 size: 13 residues. The CDR3 loop reads CSVEGQSQETQYF. The CDR3 DNA is TGCAGCGTTGAGGGACAGTCACAAGAGACCCAGTACTTC. Together with reference TRBV29-1 and TRBJ2-5, the CDR3 gives the full variable domain: SAVISQKPSRDICQRGTSLTIQCQVDSQVTMMFWYRQQPGQSLTLIATANQGSEATYESGFVIDKFPISRPNLTFSTLTVSNMSPEDSSIYLCSVEGQSQETQYFGPGTRLLVL.

The chain has TRBV2 and TRBJ2-5; 7 bases map to TRBD1. The CDR3 is 16 amino acids. J gave up 0 bases and V 6 bases, and 10 bases lay outside the gene matches. Germline V gives CDR1 SNHLY, CDR2 FYNNEI. The CDR3 DNA reads TGTGCCAGCAGGTTACAGGGGATATTGTACCAAGAGACCCAGTACTTC. Protein sequence: CASRLQGILYQETQYF.

The rearrangement uses TRBV6-1 and TRBJ1-5; 8 bases are a match to TRBD1. CDR1 and CDR2 from the germline V gene are MNHNS and SASEGT. The CDR3 consists of 13 residues. The trim removed 8 bases at V and 7 bases at J, leaving 7 bases unmatched. In nucleotides, the CDR3 is TGTGCCAGCGGCCCGACAGGGGACCAGCCCCAGCATTTT. Its translation: CASGPTGDQPQHF.